Listed below are T cell receptor beta chains from one sample, sequenced in a study of blood T cell repertoires in COVID-19. This table comes from immunoSEQ multiplex PCR, and its TCRdb copy is limited to in-frame clones, with some not included. Of some 340,000 clones in the sample, 83% are singletons; the top ten hold approximately 3%. The specimen was peripheral blood. The receptors were gathered from a young man with active or convalescent COVID-19. Both conserved end residues are part of each CDR3. D genes are given only for firm matches. Size is omitted from some rows. Given values are once, few, many or a class for expanded clones.

D: -
J: TRBJ2-7
size: once
V: TRBV27
CDR3: CASGLKGRSDEQYF
DNA: TGTGCCAGCGGGTTGAAAGGACGTAGCGACGAGCAGTACTTC

D: TRBD1
J: TRBJ1-4
size: -
V: TRBV27
CDR3: CASSLYRGEEKLFF
DNA: TGTGCCAGCAGTTTATACAGGGGTGAGGAAAAACTGTTTTTT

D: TRBD2
J: TRBJ2-2
size: few
V: TRBV7-2
CDR3: CASSLDGGAAGELFF
DNA: TGTGCCAGCAGCTTAGACGGGGGGGCAGCCGGGGAGCTGTTTTTT

D: TRBD2
J: TRBJ2-3
size: -
V: TRBV9
CDR3: CASSVATSGTDTQYF
DNA: TGTGCCAGCAGCGTAGCGACTAGCGGCACAGATACGCAGTATTTT

D: -
J: TRBJ2-2
size: -
V: TRBV7-8
CDR3: CASSPNSGSTGELFF
DNA: TGTGCCAGCAGCCCCAATTCCGGGAGTACCGGGGAGCTGTTTTTT

D: TRBD2
J: TRBJ2-1
size: -
V: TRBV29-1
CDR3: CSVVGPRPGLANNEQFF
DNA: TGCAGCGTTGTGGGTCCAAGGCCTGGACTAGCGAACAATGAGCAGTTCTTC

D: -
J: TRBJ2-3
size: -
V: TRBV27
CDR3: CASSRKPSEADTQYF
DNA: TGTGCCAGCAGTAGAAAACCCTCGGAGGCAGATACGCAGTATTTT

D: -
J: TRBJ2-3
size: few
V: TRBV29-1
CDR3: CSSGRGSSTDTQYF
DNA: TGCAGCTCAGGCAGGGGATCTAGCACAGATACGCAGTATTTT

D: TRBD1
J: TRBJ1-5
size: -
V: TRBV28
CDR3: CASSRWDRDLNQPQHF
DNA: TGTGCCAGCAGTCGTTGGGACAGGGACCTCAATCAGCCCCAGCATTTT

D: -
J: TRBJ1-5
size: -
V: TRBV28
CDR3: CASSLPGEGQPQHF
DNA: TGTGCCAGCAGTTTACCGGGGGAAGGTCAGCCCCAGCATTTT

D: TRBD2
J: TRBJ2-1
size: -
V: TRBV9
CDR3: CASSSPPGTSGRAYNEQFF
DNA: TGTGCCAGCAGCTCCCCCCCCGGGACTAGCGGGAGGGCCTACAATGAGCAGTTCTTC